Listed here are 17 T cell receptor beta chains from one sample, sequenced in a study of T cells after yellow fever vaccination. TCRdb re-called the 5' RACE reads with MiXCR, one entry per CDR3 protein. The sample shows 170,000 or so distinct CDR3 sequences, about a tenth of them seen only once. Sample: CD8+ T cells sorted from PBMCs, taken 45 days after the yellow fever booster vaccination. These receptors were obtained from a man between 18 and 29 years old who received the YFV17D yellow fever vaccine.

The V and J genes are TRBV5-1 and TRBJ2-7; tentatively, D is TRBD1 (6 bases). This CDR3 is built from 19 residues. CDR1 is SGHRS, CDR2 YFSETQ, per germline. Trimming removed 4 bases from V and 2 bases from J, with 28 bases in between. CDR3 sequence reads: CASSASGVQGPLSAYEQYV. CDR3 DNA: TGCGCCAGCAGCGCATCCGGTGTACAGGGCCCACTGAGCGCCTACGAGCAGTACGTC.

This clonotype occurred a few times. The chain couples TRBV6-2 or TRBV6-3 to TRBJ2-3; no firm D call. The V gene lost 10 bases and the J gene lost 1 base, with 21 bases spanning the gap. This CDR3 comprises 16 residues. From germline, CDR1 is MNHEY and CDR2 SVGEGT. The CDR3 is CATLSLGPPRTDTQYF. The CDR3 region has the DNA TGTGCCACCCTCAGCCTGGGCCCCCCTCGCACAGATACGCAGTATTTT.

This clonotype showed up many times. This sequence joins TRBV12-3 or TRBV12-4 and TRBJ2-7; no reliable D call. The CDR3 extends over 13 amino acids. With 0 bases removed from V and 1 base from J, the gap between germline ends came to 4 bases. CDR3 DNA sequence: TGTGCCAGCAGTTTAGCGGGGTCCTACGAGCAGTACGTC. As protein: CASSLAGSYEQYV.

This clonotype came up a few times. The CDR3 DNA reads TGTGCCAGCTCACCGGAGCGGGGGTTTCAAGAGACCCAGTACTTC. Amino acid sequence: CASSPERGFQETQYF. The V and J genes are TRBV18 and TRBJ2-5, with TRBD2 matching 8 bases. CDR1 is KGHSH and CDR2 is LQKENI in the germline V gene. CDR3 length: 15 residues. V gave up 3 bases and J gave up 2 bases; unmatched junction bases: 5.

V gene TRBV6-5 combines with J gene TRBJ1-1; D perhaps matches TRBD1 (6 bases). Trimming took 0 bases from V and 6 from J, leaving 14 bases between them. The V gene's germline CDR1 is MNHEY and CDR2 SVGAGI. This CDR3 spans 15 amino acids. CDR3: CASSYSDGGGPEAFF. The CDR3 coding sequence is TGTGCCAGCAGTTACTCCGATGGAGGGGGGCCTGAAGCTTTCTTT.

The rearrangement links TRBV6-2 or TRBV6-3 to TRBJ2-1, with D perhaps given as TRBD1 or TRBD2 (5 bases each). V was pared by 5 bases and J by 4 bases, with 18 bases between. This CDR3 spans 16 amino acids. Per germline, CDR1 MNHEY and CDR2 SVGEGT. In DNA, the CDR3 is TGTGCCAGCAGTCTCACGGGGCCTACCCTTTACAATGAGCAGTTCTTC. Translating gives CASSLTGPTLYNEQFF.

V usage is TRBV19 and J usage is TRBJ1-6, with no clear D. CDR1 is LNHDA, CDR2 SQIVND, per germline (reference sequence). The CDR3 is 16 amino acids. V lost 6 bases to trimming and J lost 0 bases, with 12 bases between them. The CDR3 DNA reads TGTGCCAGTAGACAGTCCGCAAGCTCCTATAATTCACCCCTCCACTTT. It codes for CASRQSASSYNSPLHF.

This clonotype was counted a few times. The CDR3 coding sequence is TGTGCCAGCAGTCAAAGGGAGGGCATTCAGTACTTC. Translated: CASSQREGIQYF. The chain links TRBV12-3 or TRBV12-4 to TRBJ2-4; 7 bases match TRBD2. V lost 5 bases, J lost 9 bases, and 4 bases stayed unmatched. The CDR3 contains 12 residues.

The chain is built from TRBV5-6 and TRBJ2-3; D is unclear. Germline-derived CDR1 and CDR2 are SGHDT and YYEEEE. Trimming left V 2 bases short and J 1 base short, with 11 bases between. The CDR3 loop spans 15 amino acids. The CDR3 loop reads CASSFALPGTDTQYF. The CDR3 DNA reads TGTGCCAGCAGCTTTGCGCTACCGGGCACAGATACGCAGTATTTT.

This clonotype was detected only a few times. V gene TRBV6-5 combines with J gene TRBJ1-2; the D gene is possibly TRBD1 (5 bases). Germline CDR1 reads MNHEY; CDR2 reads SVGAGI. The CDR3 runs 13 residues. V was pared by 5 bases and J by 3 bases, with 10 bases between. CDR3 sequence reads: CASSITGYYGYTF. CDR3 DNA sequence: TGTGCCAGCAGTATCACAGGTTACTATGGCTACACCTTC.

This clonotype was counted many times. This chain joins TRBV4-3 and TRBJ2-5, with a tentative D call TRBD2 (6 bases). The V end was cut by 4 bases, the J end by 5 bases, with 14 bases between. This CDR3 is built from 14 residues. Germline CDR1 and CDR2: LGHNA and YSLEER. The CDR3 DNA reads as TGCGCCAGCAGCCCGTTACTAGCAGACGAGACCCAGTACTTC. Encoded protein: CASSPLLADETQYF.

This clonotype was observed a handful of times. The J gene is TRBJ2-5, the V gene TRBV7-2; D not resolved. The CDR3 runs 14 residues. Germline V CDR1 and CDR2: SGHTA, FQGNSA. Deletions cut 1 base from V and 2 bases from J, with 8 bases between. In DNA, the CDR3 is TGTGCCAGCAGCTTAGGGCGCCTACAAGAGACCCAGTACTTC. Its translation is CASSLGRLQETQYF.

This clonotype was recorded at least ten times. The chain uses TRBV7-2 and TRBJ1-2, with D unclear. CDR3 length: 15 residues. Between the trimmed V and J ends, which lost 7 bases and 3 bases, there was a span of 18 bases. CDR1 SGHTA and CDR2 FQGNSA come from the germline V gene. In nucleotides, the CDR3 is TGTGCCAGCACCTCACCTGGCTACGGGTACTATGGCTACACCTTC. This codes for CASTSPGYGYYGYTF.

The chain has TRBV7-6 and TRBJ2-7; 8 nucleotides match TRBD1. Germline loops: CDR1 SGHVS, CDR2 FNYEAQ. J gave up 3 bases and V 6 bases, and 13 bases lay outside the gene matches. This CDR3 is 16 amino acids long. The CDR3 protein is CASSSEAGGIVYEQYF. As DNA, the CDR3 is TGTGCCAGCAGTTCAGAGGCAGGGGGCATAGTCTACGAGCAGTACTTC.

CDR3 DNA: TGTGCCAGCAGCTTGGCCGGGCAGGGCCTCGCTTCACCCCTCCACTTT. As protein: CASSLAGQGLASPLHF. V gene TRBV13 combines with J gene TRBJ1-6; tentatively, D is TRBD1 (5 bases). V lost 3 bases, J lost 9 bases, and 18 bases lay in between. This CDR3 contains 16 residues. Germline CDR1 is PRHDT and CDR2 is FYEKMQ (reference sequence).

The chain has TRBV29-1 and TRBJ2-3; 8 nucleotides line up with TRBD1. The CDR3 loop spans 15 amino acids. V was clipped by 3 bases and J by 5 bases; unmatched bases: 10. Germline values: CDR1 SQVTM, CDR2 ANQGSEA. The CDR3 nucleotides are TGCAGCGTTGAGGGTACGGAGGACAGGGTAGATACGCAGTATTTT. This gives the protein CSVEGTEDRVDTQYF.

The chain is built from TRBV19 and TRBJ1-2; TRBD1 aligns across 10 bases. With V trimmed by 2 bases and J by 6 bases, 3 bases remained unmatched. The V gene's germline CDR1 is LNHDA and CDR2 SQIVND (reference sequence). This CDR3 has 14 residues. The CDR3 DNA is TGTGCCAGTAGTATATTCGGACAGGGGGATGGCTACACCTTC. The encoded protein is CASSIFGQGDGYTF. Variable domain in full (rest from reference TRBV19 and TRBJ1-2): DGGITQSPKYLFRKEGQNVTLSCEQNLNHDAMYWYRQDPGQGLRLIYYSQIVNDFQKGDIAEGYSVSREKKESFPLTVTSAQKNPTAFYLCASSIFGQGDGYTFGSGTRLTVV.